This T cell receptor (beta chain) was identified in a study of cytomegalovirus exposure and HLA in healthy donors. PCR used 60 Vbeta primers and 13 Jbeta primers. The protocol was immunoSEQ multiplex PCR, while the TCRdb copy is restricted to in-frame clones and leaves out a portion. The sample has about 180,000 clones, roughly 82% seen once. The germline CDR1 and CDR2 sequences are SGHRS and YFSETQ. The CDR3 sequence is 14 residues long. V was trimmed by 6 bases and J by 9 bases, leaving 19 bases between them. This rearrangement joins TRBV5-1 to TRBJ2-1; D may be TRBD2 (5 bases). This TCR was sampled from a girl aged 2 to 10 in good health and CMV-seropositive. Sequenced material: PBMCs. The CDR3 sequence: CASKAREGIGEQFF. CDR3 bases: TGCGCCAGCAAGGCCCGCGAGGGAATAGGTGAGCAGTTCTTC.